This is a list of T cell receptor beta chains from one sample in a study of cytomegalovirus exposure and HLA in healthy donors. Clones were read by immunoSEQ multiplex PCR, and TCRdb kept only the in-frame ones, dropping some. The profile covers roughly 190,000 clones, with about 80% appearing a single time and about 9.4% taken by the ten largest. Sequenced sample: PBMCs. The receptors were gathered from a woman aged 50 to 60 in good health and CMV-seropositive. Both conserved end residues are part of each CDR3. D genes are given only for firm matches. The size field is filled for only some rows; it gives once, few, many or a size class.

TRBV19	TRBJ1-6	NA	NA	TGTGCCATCGGTCCGGGGGGTAATTCACCCCTCCACTTT	CAIGPGGNSPLHF
TRBV13	TRBJ2-7	NA	TRBD2	TGTGCCAGCAGCGATACTAGCGGGGATCTCTACGAGCAGTACTTC	CASSDTSGDLYEQYF
TRBV7-3	TRBJ1-1	NA	NA	TGTGCCAGCAGCTTATCACAGAACACTGAAGCTTTCTTT	CASSLSQNTEAFF
TRBV5-5	TRBJ1-3	NA	NA	TGTGCCAGCAGCTCACAGGGCCTCTCTGGAAACACCATATATTTT	CASSSQGLSGNTIYF
TRBV11-3	TRBJ2-5	NA	NA	TGTGCCAGCAGCCCCAATAGCCTCGGGACCCAGTACTTC	CASSPNSLGTQYF
TRBV5-1	TRBJ1-6	NA	NA	TGCGCCAGCAGTTTGGACAGACAGGATTCACCCCTCCACTTT	CASSLDRQDSPLHF
TRBV19	TRBJ2-3	NA	NA	TGTGCCAGTAGTATGAGGAGGGGCCGCCAAGGCACAGATACGCAGTATTTT	CASSMRRGRQGTDTQYF
TRBV7-2	TRBJ2-7	NA	NA	TGTGCCAGCAGCTTGATGGCAGGACAATACTTC	CASSLMAGQYF
TRBV4-1	TRBJ1-6	few	NA	TGCGCCAGCAGCCAAGGACCCCCAACGAGGAATAGTTCACCCCTCCACTTT	CASSQGPPTRNSSPLHF
TRBV4-2	TRBJ1-3	NA	NA	TGTGCCAGCAGCCAACTGAGGGGGGGGTACTCTGGAAACACCATATATTTT	CASSQLRGGYSGNTIYF
TRBV5-4	TRBJ2-3	NA	NA	TGTGCCAGCAGCTTAGGAGGGACTAGCACAGATACGCAGTATTTT	CASSLGGTSTDTQYF
TRBV11-2	TRBJ2-7	NA	TRBD2	TGTGCCAGCAGCGGGACTAGCGGGGGAATATACGAGCAGTACTTC	CASSGTSGGIYEQYF
TRBV4-1	TRBJ1-4	few	NA	TGCGCCAGCAGCCGCGCACGGGGAGATGAAAAACTGTTTTTT	CASSRARGDEKLFF
TRBV9	TRBJ2-3	NA	TRBD2	TGTGCCAGCAGCGTAGAACTAGCGGCAGATACGCAGTATTTT	CASSVELAADTQYF
TRBV14	TRBJ2-5	once	NA	TGTGCCAGCAGCCCCCGTCTCCAAGAGACCCAGTACTTC	CASSPRLQETQYF
TRBV6-5	TRBJ2-7	NA	NA	TGTGCCAGCAGGGTGGACAGCGGCCTCTACGAGCAGTACTTC	CASRVDSGLYEQYF
TRBV11-1	TRBJ1-2	once	NA	TGTGCCAGCAGCTTAGGGGTCGGCACAGACTATGGCTACACCTTC	CASSLGVGTDYGYTF
TRBV9	TRBJ2-3	NA	TRBD2	TGTGCCAGCAGCGTAACTAGCGACCGCACAGATACGCAGTATTTT	CASSVTSDRTDTQYF
TRBV7-6	TRBJ2-3	NA	TRBD2	TGTGCCAGCAGCTTAGTTCCCCTAGCGGGGGGGCCAGGGACAGATACGCAGTATTTT	CASSLVPLAGGPGTDTQYF
TRBV7-9	TRBJ2-1	NA	NA	TGTGCCAGCAGCTTAGAGGGGGGGCGGCCCAATGAGCAGTTCTTC	CASSLEGGRPNEQFF
TRBV6-1	TRBJ1-3	NA	TRBD1	TGTGCCAGCCCGGGCGACAGGGATCGTGGAAACACCATATATTTT	CASPGDRDRGNTIYF
TRBV5-6	TRBJ2-3	NA	NA	TGTGCCAGCAGAAGCAGGGGCGCAGATACGCAGTATTTT	CASRSRGADTQYF
TRBV9	TRBJ1-2	NA	TRBD1	TGTGCCAGCAGCCCGGACCCAGGGGGCGCAAAGGGCTACACCTTC	CASSPDPGGAKGYTF
TRBV13	TRBJ2-7	NA	NA	TGTGCCAGCAGCTTATACCGTAGCTACGAGCAGTACTTC	CASSLYRSYEQYF
TRBV28	TRBJ1-2	few	TRBD1	TGTGCCACCGACCTCGACAGGGGCGACTATGGCTACACCTTC	CATDLDRGDYGYTF
TRBV6-1	TRBJ2-5	NA	TRBD2	TGTGCCAGCAGTGGGACTAGCCTTGAGGTACAAGAGACCCAGTACTTC	CASSGTSLEVQETQYF
TRBV7-6	TRBJ2-2	NA	TRBD2	TGTGCCAGCAGCTTAGCTGCCGGGGGGGGCCCCGGGGAGCTGTTTTTT	CASSLAAGGGPGELFF
TRBV5-1	TRBJ2-1	NA	TRBD2	TGCGCCAGCAGCTTGTTAGCGGGGGGGCCGGTATTAAGAAATGAGCAGTTCTTC	CASSLLAGGPVLRNEQFF